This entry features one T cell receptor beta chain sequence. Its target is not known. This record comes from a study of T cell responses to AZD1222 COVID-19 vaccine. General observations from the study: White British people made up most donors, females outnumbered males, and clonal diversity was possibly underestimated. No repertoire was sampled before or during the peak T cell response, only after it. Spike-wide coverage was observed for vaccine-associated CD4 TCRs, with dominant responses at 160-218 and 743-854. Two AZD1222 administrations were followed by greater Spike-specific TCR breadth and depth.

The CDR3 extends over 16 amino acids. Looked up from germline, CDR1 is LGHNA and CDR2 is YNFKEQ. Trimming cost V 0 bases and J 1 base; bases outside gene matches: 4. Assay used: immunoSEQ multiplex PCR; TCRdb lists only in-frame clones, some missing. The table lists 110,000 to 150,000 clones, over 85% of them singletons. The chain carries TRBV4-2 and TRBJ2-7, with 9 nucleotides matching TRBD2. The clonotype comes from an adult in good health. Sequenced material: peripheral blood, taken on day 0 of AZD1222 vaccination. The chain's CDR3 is CASSQESSGVSYEQYF. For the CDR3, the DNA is TGTGCCAGCAGCCAAGAATCTAGCGGGGTTTCCTACGAGCAGTACTTC.